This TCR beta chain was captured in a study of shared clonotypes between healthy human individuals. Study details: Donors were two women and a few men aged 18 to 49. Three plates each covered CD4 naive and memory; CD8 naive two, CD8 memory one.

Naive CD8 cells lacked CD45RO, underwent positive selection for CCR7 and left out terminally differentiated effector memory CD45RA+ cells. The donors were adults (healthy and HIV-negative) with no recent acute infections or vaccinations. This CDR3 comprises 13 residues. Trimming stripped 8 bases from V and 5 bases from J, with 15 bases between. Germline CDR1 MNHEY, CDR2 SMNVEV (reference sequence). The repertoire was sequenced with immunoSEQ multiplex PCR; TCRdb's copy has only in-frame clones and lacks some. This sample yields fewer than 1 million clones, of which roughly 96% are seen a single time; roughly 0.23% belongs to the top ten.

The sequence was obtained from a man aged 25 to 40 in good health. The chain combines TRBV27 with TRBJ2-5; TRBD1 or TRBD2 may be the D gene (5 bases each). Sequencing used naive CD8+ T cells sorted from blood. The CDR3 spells CASGTRDGETQYF. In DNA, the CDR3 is TGTGCCAGCGGCACAAGGGACGGGGAGACCCAGTACTTC.